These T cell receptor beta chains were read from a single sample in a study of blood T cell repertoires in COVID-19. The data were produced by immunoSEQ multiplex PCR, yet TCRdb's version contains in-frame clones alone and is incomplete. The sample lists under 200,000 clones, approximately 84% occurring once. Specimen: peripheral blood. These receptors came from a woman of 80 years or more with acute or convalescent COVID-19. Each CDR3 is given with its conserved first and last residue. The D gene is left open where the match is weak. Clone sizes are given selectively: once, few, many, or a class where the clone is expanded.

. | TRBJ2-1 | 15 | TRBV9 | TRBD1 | CASSPGGKSYNEQFF | TGTGCCAGCAGCCCAGGGGGTAAATCCTACAATGAGCAGTTCTTC
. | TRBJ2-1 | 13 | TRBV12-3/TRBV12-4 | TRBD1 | CASKQGGSNEQFF | TGTGCCAGCAAACAGGGGGGATCCAATGAGCAGTTCTTC
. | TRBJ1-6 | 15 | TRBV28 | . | CASKPPPDWYSPLHF | TGTGCCAGCAAACCCCCCCCCGACTGGTATTCACCCCTCCACTTT
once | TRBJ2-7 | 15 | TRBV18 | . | CASSPISAGQYEQYF | TGTGCCAGCTCACCGATCTCCGCAGGACAGTACGAGCAGTACTTC
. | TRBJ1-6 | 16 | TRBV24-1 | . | CATSDHRSSYNSPLHF | TGTGCCACCAGTGATCACAGGAGCTCCTATAATTCACCCCTCCACTTT
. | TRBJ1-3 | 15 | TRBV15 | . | CATSLGQFSGNTIYF | TGTGCCACCAGCCTAGGACAGTTCTCTGGAAACACCATATATTTT
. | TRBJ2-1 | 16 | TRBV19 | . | CASSINRGGSYNEQFF | TGTGCCAGTAGTATAAACAGGGGGGGATCCTACAATGAGCAGTTCTTC
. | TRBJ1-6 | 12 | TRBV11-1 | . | CASSFRDSPLHF | TGTGCCAGCAGCTTTCGCGATTCACCCCTCCACTTT
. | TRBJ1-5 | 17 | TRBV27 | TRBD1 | CASSRDRWDYSNQPQHF | TGTGCCAGCAGCCGGGACAGGTGGGACTATAGCAATCAGCCCCAGCATTTT
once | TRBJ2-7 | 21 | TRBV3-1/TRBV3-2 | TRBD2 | CASSGRGGAGLAGGGSYEQYF | TGTGCCAGCAGCGGGCGGGGAGGGGCAGGACTAGCGGGAGGAGGATCCTACGAGCAGTACTTC
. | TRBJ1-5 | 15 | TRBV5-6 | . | CASSYRVEGNQPQHF | TGTGCCAGCAGCTACAGGGTGGAGGGCAATCAGCCCCAGCATTTT
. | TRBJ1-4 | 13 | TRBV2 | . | CASTKESLEKLFF | TGTGCCAGCACGAAGGAGTCTTTGGAAAAACTGTTTTTT
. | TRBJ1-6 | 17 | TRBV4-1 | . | CASSQEAVVQGYSPLHF | TGCGCCAGCAGCCAAGAGGCTGTCGTTCAGGGATATTCACCCCTCCACTTT
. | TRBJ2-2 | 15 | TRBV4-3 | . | CASSQERGNTGELFF | TGCGCCAGCAGCCAAGAACGAGGGAATACCGGGGAGCTGTTTTTT
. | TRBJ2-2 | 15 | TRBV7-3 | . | CASSLVPRAAGELFF | TGTGCCAGCAGCTTAGTTCCCAGGGCGGCCGGGGAGCTGTTTTTT
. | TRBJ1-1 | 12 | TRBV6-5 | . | CASSHPGSEAFF | TGTGCCAGCAGTCACCCAGGTTCAGAGGCTTTCTTT
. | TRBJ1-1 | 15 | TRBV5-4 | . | CASSLTGKGYTEAFF | TGTGCCAGCAGCTTGACGGGAAAGGGATACACTGAAGCTTTCTTT
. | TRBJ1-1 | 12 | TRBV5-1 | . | CASSLERGEAFF | TGCGCCAGCAGCTTGGAACGGGGGGAAGCTTTCTTT
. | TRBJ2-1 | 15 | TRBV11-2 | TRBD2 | CASSFGGGGYNEQFF | TGTGCCAGCAGCTTTGGGGGGGGAGGGTACAATGAGCAGTTCTTC
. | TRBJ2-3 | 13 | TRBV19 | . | CASSMGNTDTQYF | TGTGCCAGTAGTATGGGCAACACAGATACGCAGTATTTT
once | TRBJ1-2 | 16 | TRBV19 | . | CASSKVPTQGTYGYTF | TGTGCCAGTAGTAAGGTCCCCACTCAGGGGACCTATGGCTACACCTTC
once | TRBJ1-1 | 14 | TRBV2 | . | CASNDFRGNTEAFF | TGTGCCAGCAATGACTTTCGAGGGAACACTGAAGCTTTCTTT
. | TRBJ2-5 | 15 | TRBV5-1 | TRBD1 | CASSSDPGQQETQYF | TGCGCCAGCAGCTCAGATCCGGGACAGCAAGAGACCCAGTACTTC
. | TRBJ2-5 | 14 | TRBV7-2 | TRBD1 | CASSLGTGTETQYF | TGTGCCAGCAGCTTGGGGACAGGGACCGAGACCCAGTACTTC
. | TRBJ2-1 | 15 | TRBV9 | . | CASSVAPGLVNEQFF | TGTGCCAGCAGCGTAGCCCCGGGACTGGTGAATGAGCAGTTCTTC
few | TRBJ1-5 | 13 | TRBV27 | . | CASSLQGNQPQHF | TGTGCCAGCAGTTTACAGGGAAATCAGCCCCAGCATTTT
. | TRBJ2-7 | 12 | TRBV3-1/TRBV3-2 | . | CASSQDIHEQYF | TGTGCCAGCAGCCAAGATATCCACGAGCAGTACTTC
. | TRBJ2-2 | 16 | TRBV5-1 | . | CASSFLNLANTGELFF | TGCGCCAGCAGCTTTCTCAATCTAGCGAACACCGGGGAGCTGTTTTTT
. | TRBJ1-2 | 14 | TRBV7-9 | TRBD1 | CASSPWDRFYGYTF | TGTGCCAGCAGCCCCTGGGACAGGTTCTATGGCTACACCTTC
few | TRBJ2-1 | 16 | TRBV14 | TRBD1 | CASSQYRDRGFNEQFF | TGTGCCAGCAGCCAGTACCGGGACAGGGGATTCAATGAGCAGTTCTTC
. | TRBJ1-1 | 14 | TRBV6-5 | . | CASLGRREGPEAFF | TGTGCCTCCTTGGGTCGGAGGGAAGGACCTGAAGCTTTCTTT
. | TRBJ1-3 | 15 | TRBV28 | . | CASSLLFSSGNTIYF | TGTGCCAGCAGTTTATTATTCAGCTCTGGAAACACCATATATTTT
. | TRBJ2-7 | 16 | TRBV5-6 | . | CASSLGHLWGRNEQYF | TGTGCCAGCAGCTTGGGCCACTTATGGGGGCGAAACGAGCAGTACTTC
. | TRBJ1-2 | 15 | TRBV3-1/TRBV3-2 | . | CASSPAGGGVFGYTF | TGTGCCAGCAGCCCCGCGGGGGGAGGGGTTTTTGGCTACACCTTC
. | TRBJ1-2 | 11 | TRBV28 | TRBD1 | CASRSGGGYTF | TGTGCCAGCAGATCAGGGGGTGGCTACACCTTC
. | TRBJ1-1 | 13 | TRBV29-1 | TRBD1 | CSVMGQLNTEAFF | TGCAGCGTCATGGGACAGTTGAACACTGAAGCTTTCTTT
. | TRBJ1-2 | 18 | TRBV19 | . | CASSIISAGSHTYYGYTF | TGTGCCAGTAGTATAATATCGGCGGGGAGCCATACTTACTATGGCTACACCTTC
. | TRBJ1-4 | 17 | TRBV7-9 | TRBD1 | CASSLVTGWQLMEKLFF | TGTGCCAGCAGCTTAGTGACAGGGTGGCAACTAATGGAAAAACTGTTTTTT
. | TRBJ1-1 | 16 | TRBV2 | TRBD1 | CASSGGTGNVNTEAFF | TGTGCCAGCAGTGGGGGGACAGGGAACGTTAACACTGAAGCTTTCTTT
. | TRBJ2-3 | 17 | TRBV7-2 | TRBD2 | CASSLVGTSGSTDTQYF | TGTGCCAGCAGCTTAGTTGGGACTAGCGGAAGCACAGATACGCAGTATTTT
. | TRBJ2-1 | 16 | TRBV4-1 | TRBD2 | CASSQLTSGVYNEQFF | TGCGCCAGCAGCCAATTGACTAGCGGGGTTTACAATGAGCAGTTCTTC
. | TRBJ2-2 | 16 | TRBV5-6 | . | CASRRLSGENTGELFF | TGTGCCAGCAGGCGACTAAGTGGAGAGAACACCGGGGAGCTGTTTTTT
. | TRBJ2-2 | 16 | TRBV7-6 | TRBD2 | CASSLAPGTSIGELFF | TGTGCCAGCAGCTTAGCTCCCGGGACTAGCATCGGGGAGCTGTTTTTT
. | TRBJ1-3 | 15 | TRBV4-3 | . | CASSQGTASGNTIYF | TGCGCCAGCAGCCAAGGGACAGCCTCTGGAAACACCATATATTTT
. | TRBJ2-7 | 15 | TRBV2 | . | CASSEGGSPAYEQYF | TGTGCCAGCAGTGAAGGCGGGTCCCCTGCCTACGAGCAGTACTTC